The 3 T cell receptor beta chains below were found in one sample sequenced in a study of T cells in Graves' hyperthyroidism and ophthalmopathy. Authors of the study amplified TCR beta CDR3 regions from RNA transcripts. First-round RT-PCR of the TCR CDR3 relied on the HTBI primer set. TCRdb re-analysed the multiplex PCR reads in MiXCR, keeping a single row per CDR3 protein. The sample records about 360,000 distinct CDR3 sequences, 15% to 19% being singletons. Sequenced input: blood. These receptors were obtained from a woman aged 18-30 years with Graves' hyperthyroidism that later progressed to Graves' ophthalmopathy.

This clonotype has ten or more counts. The chain joins TRBV27 to TRBJ2-1; 12 bases map to TRBD2. This CDR3 is built from 15 residues. The trim removed 3 bases at V and 4 bases at J, leaving 1 base unmatched. Germline values: CDR1 MNHEY, CDR2 SMNVEV (reference sequence). In DNA, the CDR3 is TGTGCCAGCAGTTTCGGACTAGCGGGGTACAATGAGCAGTTCTTC. Protein sequence: CASSFGLAGYNEQFF.

This clonotype was seen ten or more times. The genes are TRBV3-1 and TRBJ2-5; 7 bases match TRBD2. The CDR3 covers 15 residues. Unmatched junction bases numbered 7, after V lost 1 base and J lost 5 bases. CDR1 is LGHDT, CDR2 YNNKEL, per germline (reference sequence). The CDR3, as DNA: TGTGCCAGCAGCCAAGTTACGGGAGGCGGGGAGACCCAGTACTTC. The encoded protein is CASSQVTGGGETQYF.

At least ten counts were recorded for this clonotype. The chain combines TRBV28 with TRBJ2-7; 8 bases fit TRBD1. CDR1 and CDR2 from the germline V gene are MDHEN and SYDVKM. V lost 3 bases to trimming and J lost 6 bases; unmatched junction nucleotides: 7. CDR3 length equals 14 residues. DNA of the CDR3: TGTGCCAGCAGTTTCCAGACAGGGGTTGTCGAGCAGTACTTC. Amino acid sequence: CASSFQTGVVEQYF.